These 5 T cell receptor beta chains came from one sample sequenced in a study of shared clonotypes between healthy human individuals. Profiled with immunoSEQ multiplex PCR; TCRdb holds only in-frame clones, not every one. The data contain under 750,000 clones, over 55% of them seen just once; the ten biggest clones take up more than 1.5%. What was sequenced was memory CD4+ T cells sorted from blood. As to subset: CD45RA-negative fraction. The receptors stem from a woman aged 25 to 39 in good health.

The chain has TRBV4-1 and TRBJ1-1, with D unclear. V was clipped by 3 bases and J by 7 bases, with 15 bases between them. The CDR3 length is 14 residues. The germline gives CDR1 MGHRA, CDR2 YSYEKL. The CDR3 DNA reads as TGCGCCAGCAGCCAGAGTCGAACAGTGAATGAAGCTTTCTTT. It translates to CASSQSRTVNEAFF.

This clone was found once. The rearrangement links TRBV9 to TRBJ2-4, with D hard to call. This CDR3 has 16 residues. Germline loops: CDR1 SGDLS, CDR2 YYNGEE. V lost 4 bases to trimming and J lost 0 bases, with 14 bases between them. The chain's CDR3 is CASSPQPDLAKNIQYF. CDR3 in DNA: TGTGCCAGCAGCCCACAACCGGACCTAGCCAAAAACATTCAGTACTTC.

The count of this clone is one. The sample carries other DNA sequences with the same CDR3. The chain combines TRBV4-1 with TRBJ1-1; possible D gene TRBD1, 5 bases. Germline CDR1 is MGHRA and CDR2 is YSYEKL. The CDR3 extends over 15 amino acids. The V and J ends lost 3 bases and 4 bases respectively, with 15 bases between them. The CDR3 DNA reads TGCGCCAGCAGCCAGCGATGGTCGGGGCGCACTGAAGCTTTCTTT. Translation gives CASSQRWSGRTEAFF.

This CDR3 reads CASFRTRDTYEKLFF. The CDR3 nucleotides are TGTGCCAGCTTCAGGACCAGGGACACGTATGAAAAACTGTTTTTT. V usage is TRBV18 and J usage is TRBJ1-4; D possibly corresponds to TRBD1 (6 bases). Germline lookup yields CDR1 KGHSH and CDR2 LQKENI. Trimming pared 7 bases from V and 6 bases from J, leaving 18 bases between. The CDR3 length is 15 residues.

The genes are TRBV10-3 and TRBJ2-7; 11 bases align to TRBD1. Trimming removed 6 bases from V and 3 bases from J; junction bases left unmatched: 7. CDR1 and CDR2 from the germline V gene are ENHRY and SYGVKD. This CDR3 is 15 amino acids long. CDR3 residues: CAIRGPGTGGYEQYF. The CDR3 DNA reads TGTGCCATCAGGGGTCCCGGGACAGGGGGCTACGAGCAGTACTTC.